One sample yielded the 29 T cell receptor beta chains listed below, sequenced in a study of cytomegalovirus exposure and HLA in healthy donors. Primers included in the PCR were 60 Vbeta and 13 Jbeta primers. Assay: immunoSEQ multiplex PCR; the TCRdb copy retains only in-frame clones and omits some. Found here are roughly 140,000 clones, about 85% of them singletons; the top ten hold approximately 3.7%. Specimen: PBMCs. These receptors were taken from a human donor in good health.

The J gene is TRBJ1-2, the V gene TRBV10-2, with 10 bases aligning to TRBD1. There are 16 residues in the CDR3. The ends lost 4 bases at V and 4 bases at J; junction bases unmatched: 9. CDR1 is WSHSY, CDR2 SAAADI, per germline. CDR3 DNA sequence: TGCGCCAGCAGTGGGTTGACAGGGGGCGGGGTCTATGGCTACACCTTC. Its translation is CASSGLTGGGVYGYTF.

The chain links TRBV10-2 to TRBJ2-1; 7 bases are shared with TRBD2. CDR1 and CDR2 (germline): WSHSY, SAAADI. V shed 11 bases, J shed 4 bases, and the junction held 23 bases outside the gene matches. The length of the CDR3 is 18 residues. The CDR3 region is CAQQSSGGPPPRYNEQFF. The CDR3 DNA reads as TGCGCCCAGCAATCTAGCGGAGGCCCCCCCCCGAGATACAATGAGCAGTTCTTC.

J is TRBJ2-1 and V is TRBV6-5; 8 nucleotides align to TRBD2. The CDR3 runs to 15 residues. Losses at the gene ends were 8 bases for V and 8 bases for J; bases not matched to a gene: 14. The germline gives CDR1 MNHEY, CDR2 SVGAGI. The CDR3 nucleotides are TGTGCCAGCTCCCCCCCCGGGAGGGTTGGGTATGAGCAGTTCTTC. This codes for CASSPPGRVGYEQFF.

The chain uses TRBV14 and TRBJ2-2, with 7 bases fitting TRBD2. Looked up from germline, CDR1 is SGHDN and CDR2 is FVKESK. This CDR3 spans 14 amino acids. V trimming: 3 bases; J trimming: 5 bases; junction bases outside the gene matches: 3. Here the CDR3 reads CASSQGGRTGELFF. The DNA of the CDR3 is TGTGCCAGCAGCCAGGGCGGGAGAACCGGGGAGCTGTTTTTT.

This sequence joins TRBV29-1 and TRBJ1-1, with TRBD1 as a possible D gene (5 bases). CDR3 size: 10 residues. Between the trimmed V and J ends, which lost 7 bases and 10 bases, there was a span of 13 bases. Germline V gives CDR1 SQVTM, CDR2 ANQGSEA. The CDR3 nucleotides are TGCAGCGCCCTGGACGGGGGAGCTTTCTTT. Translated: CSALDGGAFF.

DNA of the CDR3: TGTGCCAGCAGCGAAAGACAGACCTACAATGAGCAGTTCTTC. This encodes CASSERQTYNEQFF. The genes are TRBV6-1 and TRBJ2-1, with D perhaps TRBD1 (5 bases). Trimming removed 6 bases at V and 2 bases at J, with 11 bases between. This CDR3 has 14 amino acids. Germline-derived CDR1 and CDR2 are MNHNS and SASEGT.

This clone was seen only a few times. This chain links TRBV15 with TRBJ2-7, with 7 bases matching TRBD1. Germline values: CDR1 LNHNV, CDR2 YYDKDF (reference sequence). J gave up 0 bases and V 2 bases, and 4 bases lay outside the gene matches. This CDR3 has 15 residues. The CDR3 here is CATSRLRDSSYEQYF. CDR3 coding DNA: TGTGCCACCAGCAGACTCCGGGACAGCTCCTACGAGCAGTACTTC.

On this clone itself: Other DNA sequences in the sample encode the same CDR3. The rearrangement joins TRBV5-1 to TRBJ2-1, with D perhaps TRBD1 (6 bases). Trimming removed 4 bases from V and 3 bases from J, with 11 bases in between. CDR1 SGHRS and CDR2 YFSETQ come from the germline V gene. This CDR3 is 14 amino acids long. This chain's CDR3 is CASSPRTDYNEQFF. CDR3 bases: TGCGCCAGCAGCCCCAGGACAGACTACAATGAGCAGTTCTTC.

Only one count was recorded for this clone. V gene TRBV2 combines with J gene TRBJ1-5; TRBD1 matches at 7 bases. The germline V gene encodes CDR1 SNHLY and CDR2 FYNNEI. V trimming: 6 bases; J trimming: 0 bases; junction bases outside the gene matches: 5. This CDR3 comprises 15 residues. This CDR3 is CASSPQGNSNQPQHF. The DNA for the CDR3 is TGTGCCAGCAGCCCACAGGGGAATAGCAATCAGCCCCAGCATTTT.

The chain recombines TRBV5-4 with TRBJ2-7, with 8 bases identical to TRBD1. The CDR3 contains 15 residues. The junction had 9 bases not matched to a gene; V was cut back by 4 bases and J by 3 bases. From germline, CDR1 is SGHNT and CDR2 YYREEE (reference sequence). Written as DNA, the CDR3 is TGTGCCAGCAGCCGGTCGGGACAGGAAAACTACGAGCAGTACTTC. It yields the protein CASSRSGQENYEQYF.

The V call is TRBV19, the J call TRBJ2-1, with TRBD2 matching 7 bases. Per the germline V gene, CDR1 is LNHDA and CDR2 is SQIVND (reference sequence). With 6 bases clipped from V and 3 bases from J, the junction kept 8 bases outside the gene matches. The CDR3 runs to 15 residues. In nucleotides, the CDR3 is TGTGCCAGTAGCAAGAGCGGGGTTTACTACAATGAGCAGTTCTTC. Translated: CASSKSGVYYNEQFF. Full variable domain (remainder filled in from reference TRBV19 and TRBJ2-1): DGGITQSPKYLFRKEGQNVTLSCEQNLNHDAMYWYRQDPGQGLRLIYYSQIVNDFQKGDIAEGYSVSREKKESFPLTVTSAQKNPTAFYLCASSKSGVYYNEQFFGPGTRLTVL.

The rearrangement joins TRBV7-2 to TRBJ1-1; TRBD1 matches at 8 bases. The V gene end was trimmed by 5 bases and the J gene end by 2 bases; junction bases not matched to a gene: 4. CDR1 SGHTA and CDR2 FQGNSA come from the germline V gene. This CDR3 contains 14 residues. The CDR3 nucleotides are TGTGCCAGCAGCATGGACAGGGTCAACACTGAAGCTTTCTTT. Amino acids: CASSMDRVNTEAFF.

The V and J genes are TRBV6-5 and TRBJ2-5; 10 nucleotides match TRBD1. The trim removed 5 bases at V and 5 bases at J, leaving 5 bases unmatched. Germline CDR1 is MNHEY and CDR2 is SVGAGI. There are 14 residues in the CDR3. The CDR3, as DNA: TGTGCCAGCAGTAAGACAGGGGGCCGGGAGACCCAGTACTTC. The encoded protein is CASSKTGGRETQYF.

CDR3 in DNA: TGTGCCAGCAGCTTGGCCCCCGGGACAGGGTCGGAGGGCACTGAAGCTTTCTTT. Translating it yields CASSLAPGTGSEGTEAFF. The rearrangement links TRBV5-6 to TRBJ1-1; 9 nucleotides line up with TRBD1. V lost 0 bases, J lost 4 bases, and 13 bases stayed unmatched. The CDR3 extends over 18 amino acids. CDR1 is SGHDT, CDR2 YYEEEE, per germline. Looking up the rest from reference TRBV5-6 and TRBJ1-1 gives the full variable domain: DAGVTQSPTHLIKTRGQQVTLRCSPKSGHDTVSWYQQALGQGPQFIFQYYEEEERQRGNFPDRFSGHQFPNYSSELNVNALLLGDSALYLCASSLAPGTGSEGTEAFFGQGTRLTVV.

V usage is TRBV27 and J usage is TRBJ2-7; 7 positions agree with TRBD1. Germline V gene sequence: CDR1 MNHEY, CDR2 SMNVEV (reference sequence). After removal of 3 bases from V and 1 base from J, the junction contained 6 bases not matched to a gene. The CDR3 is 15 residues long. The CDR3 nucleotides are TGTGCCAGCAGTTTTCATCGCAGGGGGTCCTACGAGCAGTACTTC. Encoded protein: CASSFHRRGSYEQYF.

The chain recombines TRBV10-2 with TRBJ2-7; D perhaps matches TRBD1 (6 bases). Trimming shortened V by 6 bases and J by 4 bases, and 13 bases separated the two germline ends. The germline V gene encodes CDR1 WSHSY and CDR2 SAAADI. The CDR3 length is 13 residues. In nucleotides, the CDR3 is TGCGCCAGCAGGAGGACAGCCGATTACGAGCAGTACTTC. It is translated as CASRRTADYEQYF.

The chain recombines TRBV27 with TRBJ2-7, with unresolved D. The germline CDR1 and CDR2 sequences are MNHEY and SMNVEV (reference sequence). Trimming stripped 6 bases from V and 2 bases from J, with 11 bases between. The CDR3 is 13 amino acids. The CDR3 region is CASSSGSTYEQYF. CDR3 in DNA: TGTGCCAGCAGCTCCGGGTCAACCTACGAGCAGTACTTC.

The CDR3 region has the DNA TGTGCCAGCAGCTCGACAGGGGGCCTGTATGAAAAACTGTTTTTT. It codes for CASSSTGGLYEKLFF. The genes are TRBV7-9 and TRBJ1-4, with 10 positions matching TRBD1. Unmatched junction bases numbered 5, after V lost 4 bases and J lost 6 bases. This CDR3 region has 15 residues. Germline V lookup: CDR1 SEHNR, CDR2 FQNEAQ (reference sequence).

J is TRBJ1-4 and V is TRBV5-4, with 9 bases matching TRBD1. The V segment lost 5 bases and the J segment 7 bases; nucleotides outside the gene matches: 6. The CDR3 covers 14 residues. The germline V gene has CDR1 SGHNT and CDR2 YYREEE (reference sequence). The CDR3 loop reads CASREDRGAEKLFF. The CDR3 bases are TGTGCCAGCAGGGAGGACAGGGGCGCTGAAAAACTGTTTTTT. Full variable domain (outside the CDR3, taken from reference TRBV5-4 and TRBJ1-4): ETGVTQSPTHLIKTRGQQVTLRCSSQSGHNTVSWYQQALGQGPQFIFQYYREEENGRGNFPPRFSGLQFPNYSSELNVNALELDDSALYLCASREDRGAEKLFFGSGTQLSVL.

The chain links TRBV7-2 to TRBJ2-3; 8 bases line up with TRBD1. From germline, CDR1 is SGHTA and CDR2 FQGNSA. This CDR3 comprises 16 residues. With 5 bases clipped from V and 2 bases from J, the junction kept 9 bases outside the gene matches. The CDR3 DNA reads as TGTGCCAGCAGCCTAGGTACCAGGGGGCTCACAGATACGCAGTATTTT. It is translated as CASSLGTRGLTDTQYF.

The chain joins TRBV7-2 to TRBJ2-1, with D perhaps TRBD1 (5 bases). The V gene lost 5 bases and the J gene lost 5 bases, with 10 bases spanning the gap. The CDR3 runs 13 residues. CDR1 and CDR2 from the germline V gene are SGHTA and FQGNSA. CDR3 residues: CASSPDINNEQFF. The CDR3, as DNA: TGTGCCAGCAGCCCGGACATAAACAATGAGCAGTTCTTC.

V and J are TRBV29-1 and TRBJ2-7, with D unresolved. Germline V gene sequence: CDR1 SQVTM, CDR2 ANQGSEA. This CDR3 contains 12 residues. The V gene lost 4 bases and the J gene lost 0 bases, with 7 bases spanning the gap. The CDR3 region is CSVGTVSYEQYF. The CDR3 bases are TGCAGCGTTGGCACGGTCTCCTACGAGCAGTACTTC.

This chain joins TRBV15 and TRBJ1-2; 10 bases match TRBD1. Germline lookup yields CDR1 LNHNV and CDR2 YYDKDF (reference sequence). V dropped 3 bases and J dropped 6; count of bases not matched to a gene: 1. The CDR3 sequence is 13 residues long. In DNA, the CDR3 is TGTGCCACCAGCAGGGGGACAGGGGATGGCTACACCTTC. This translates into CATSRGTGDGYTF. Full variable domain (rest looked up from reference TRBV15 and TRBJ1-2): DAMVIQNPRYQVTQFGKPVTLSCSQTLNHNVMYWYQQKSSQAPKLLFHYYDKDFNNEADTPDNFQSRRPNTSFCFLDIRSPGLGDTAMYLCATSRGTGDGYTFGSGTRLTVV.

The chain couples TRBV18 to TRBJ2-7; D gene uncertain. Germline lookup yields CDR1 KGHSH and CDR2 LQKENI. The ends were cut back, 3 bases at V and 3 bases at J, with 6 bases in the middle. CDR3 size: 12 residues. For the CDR3, the DNA is TGTGCCAGCTCACCGGCCGACTACGAGCAGTACTTC. It is translated as CASSPADYEQYF.

The J gene is TRBJ2-2, the V gene TRBV7-2, with 13 bases lining up with TRBD2. This CDR3 comprises 18 residues. V was pared by 2 bases and J by 4 bases, with 7 bases of the junction left unmatched. Germline V gene sequence: CDR1 SGHTA, CDR2 FQGNSA. The CDR3 reads CASSLTSGRAWGTGELFF. Here the CDR3 DNA reads TGTGCCAGCAGCTTAACTAGCGGGAGGGCCTGGGGCACCGGGGAGCTGTTTTTT. Using reference TRBV7-2 and TRBJ2-2 for the parts outside the CDR3, the full variable domain is GAGVSQSPSNKVTEKGKDVELRCDPISGHTALYWYRQSLGQGLEFLIYFQGNSAPDKSGLPSDRFSAERTGGSVSTLTIQRTQQEDSAVYLCASSLTSGRAWGTGELFFGEGSRLTVL.

This chain uses TRBV7-2 with TRBJ2-4; weak D call: TRBD1 (6 bases). Trimming cost V 3 bases and J 15 bases, with 15 bases left between them. The CDR3 covers 12 residues. From germline, CDR1 is SGHTA and CDR2 FQGNSA. For the CDR3, the DNA is TGTGCCAGCAGCTTCTCGAGACAGGACCGGTACTTC. Encoded protein: CASSFSRQDRYF.

The chain carries TRBV7-2 and TRBJ2-5; 7 bases align to TRBD2. CDR3 length: 15 amino acids. The germline gives CDR1 SGHTA, CDR2 FQGNSA. The junction had 8 bases not matched to a gene; V was cut back by 2 bases and J by 5 bases. CDR3 nucleotide sequence: TGTGCCAGCAGCTTATCCCCAGCGGGGTTGGAGACCCAGTACTTC. It is translated as CASSLSPAGLETQYF.

The V and J genes are TRBV5-1 and TRBJ2-5; no clear D gene. The germline V gene encodes CDR1 SGHRS and CDR2 YFSETQ. Trimming pared 0 bases from V and 5 bases from J, leaving 11 bases between. This CDR3 is 14 amino acids long. As DNA, the CDR3 is TGCGCCAGCAGCTTGGCCGGATTGAGGGAGACCCAGTACTTC. Amino acids: CASSLAGLRETQYF.

The CDR3 region is CASSDATTSSYEQYF. CDR3 nucleotides: TGTGCCAGCAGTGATGCGACAACTAGCTCCTACGAGCAGTACTTC. The chain links TRBV25-1 to TRBJ2-5, with a weak D call TRBD2 (5 bases). The J call may be in error: the DNA end matches TRBJ2-7 better. Germline V CDR1 and CDR2: MGHDK, SYGVNS. The CDR3 is made up of 15 amino acids.